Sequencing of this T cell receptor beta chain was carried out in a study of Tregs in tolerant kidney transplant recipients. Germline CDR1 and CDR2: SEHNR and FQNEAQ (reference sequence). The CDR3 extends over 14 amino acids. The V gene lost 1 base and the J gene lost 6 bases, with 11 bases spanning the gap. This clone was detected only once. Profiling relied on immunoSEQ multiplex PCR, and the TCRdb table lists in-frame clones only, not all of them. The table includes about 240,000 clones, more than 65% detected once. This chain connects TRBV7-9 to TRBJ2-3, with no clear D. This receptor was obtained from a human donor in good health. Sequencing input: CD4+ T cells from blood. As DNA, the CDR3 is TGTGCCAGCAGCTTAGGATCGATCGGGGATACGCAGTATTTT. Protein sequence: CASSLGSIGDTQYF.